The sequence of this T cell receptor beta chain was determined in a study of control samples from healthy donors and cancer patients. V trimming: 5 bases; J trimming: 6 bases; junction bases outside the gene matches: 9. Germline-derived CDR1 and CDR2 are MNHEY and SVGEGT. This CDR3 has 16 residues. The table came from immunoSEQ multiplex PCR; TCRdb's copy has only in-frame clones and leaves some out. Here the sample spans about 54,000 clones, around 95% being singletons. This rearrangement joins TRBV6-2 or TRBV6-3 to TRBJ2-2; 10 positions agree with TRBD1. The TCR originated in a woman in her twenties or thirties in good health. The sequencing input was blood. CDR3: CASSHLPGQGSGELFF. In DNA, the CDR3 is TGTGCCAGCAGTCACCTCCCGGGACAGGGGTCCGGGGAGCTGTTTTTT.